What follows are 11 T cell receptor beta chains derived from one specimen sequenced in a study of OX40 agonist ivuxolimab in advanced cancers. TCRdb's copy holds only in-frame clones and misses some; the assay was immunoSEQ multiplex PCR. The sample includes 65,000 to 95,000 clones, 88% seen only once; the top ten take roughly 0.71%. This material consisted of CD4+ or CD8+ T cells sorted from blood, taken in a trial of the OX40 agonist ivuxolimab. These receptors came from an adult with an advanced solid tumor such as melanoma, head and neck, liver or kidney cancer.

The chain combines TRBV7-9 with TRBJ2-3, with 8 bases lining up with TRBD1. This CDR3 region has 14 residues. Losses at the gene ends were 5 bases for V and 3 bases for J; bases not matched to a gene: 4. Per germline, CDR1 SEHNR and CDR2 FQNEAQ (reference sequence). CDR3 in DNA: TGTGCCAGCAGCCTACGACAGGGGACAGATACGCAGTATTTT. Translated, it gives CASSLRQGTDTQYF.

The chain links TRBV5-1 to TRBJ2-5; TRBD2 is a possible D gene (6 bases). The CDR3 has 15 residues. Trimming took off 0 bases at V and 2 bases at J, with 11 bases between the two ends. CDR1 is SGHRS, CDR2 YFSETQ, per germline. The CDR3 protein is CASSLAGAGQETQYF. The DNA of the CDR3 is TGCGCCAGCAGCTTGGCCGGGGCGGGACAAGAGACCCAGTACTTC.

This chain uses TRBV9 with TRBJ2-6; D remains ambiguous. Germline-derived CDR1 and CDR2 are SGDLS and YYNGEE. Trimming shortened V by 0 bases and J by 4 bases, and 11 bases separated the two germline ends. This CDR3 has 16 amino acids. CDR3 coding DNA: TGTGCCAGCAGCGTAGTTCCCGGGCCCGGGGCCAACGTCCTGACTTTC. Protein: CASSVVPGPGANVLTF.

The rearrangement joins TRBV7-2 to TRBJ2-2; TRBD1 might be the D (6 bases). The CDR3 covers 16 residues. The germline V and J ends were trimmed by 4 bases and 0 bases, with 12 bases remaining between them. Germline CDR1 and CDR2: SGHTA and FQGNSA. CDR3 nucleotide sequence: TGTGCCAGCAGCTCCGGGACAACTTCGAACACCGGGGAGCTGTTTTTT. Amino acid sequence: CASSSGTTSNTGELFF.

This clone was recorded once. In DNA, the CDR3 is TGCGCCAGCAGCCTCCGGGACTCGCCAAACTATGGCTACACCTTC. Protein sequence: CASSLRDSPNYGYTF. The chain uses TRBV5-1 and TRBJ1-2; D possibly corresponds to TRBD1 (5 bases). Germline V gene data show CDR1 as SGHRS and CDR2 as YFSETQ. V lost 4 bases and J 2 bases, leaving 15 bases between the germline ends. CDR3 length: 15 amino acids. Full variable domain (missing parts from reference TRBV5-1 and TRBJ1-2): KAGVTQTPRYLIKTRGQQVTLSCSPISGHRSVSWYQQTPGQGLQFLFEYFSETQRNKGNFPGRFSGRQFSNSRSEMNVSTLELGDSALYLCASSLRDSPNYGYTFGSGTRLTVV.

In this sample, this clone turned up once. The CDR3 loop reads CASSSVGGGTNYGYTF. The CDR3 region has the DNA TGTGCCAGCTCAAGCGTTGGAGGGGGGACGAACTATGGCTACACCTTC. The chain uses TRBV18 and TRBJ1-2; tentatively, D is TRBD1 (6 bases). V lost 5 bases, J lost 2 bases, and 18 bases lay in between. This CDR3 spans 16 amino acids. Germline V gene data show CDR1 as KGHSH and CDR2 as LQKENI.

The rearrangement joins TRBV5-8 to TRBJ1-4; tentative D call: TRBD1 (5 bases). The V gene's germline CDR1 is SGHTS and CDR2 YDEGEE. This CDR3 spans 18 amino acids. V was pared by 0 bases and J by 4 bases, with 19 bases between. The CDR3 spells CASSLAWETGGYNEKLFF. DNA of the CDR3: TGTGCCAGCAGCTTGGCATGGGAAACGGGGGGATATAATGAAAAACTGTTTTTT.

This chain joins TRBV5-1 and TRBJ1-1, with D tentatively TRBD1 (6 bases). The V end was cut by 4 bases, the J end by 6 bases, with 13 bases between. This CDR3 spans 13 amino acids. Germline CDR1 SGHRS, CDR2 YFSETQ. The CDR3 loop reads CASSQPNRAEAFF. For the CDR3, the DNA is TGCGCCAGCAGCCAGCCGAACAGGGCTGAAGCTTTCTTT. Drawing the rest from reference TRBV5-1 and TRBJ1-1, the complete variable domain is KAGVTQTPRYLIKTRGQQVTLSCSPISGHRSVSWYQQTPGQGLQFLFEYFSETQRNKGNFPGRFSGRQFSNSRSEMNVSTLELGDSALYLCASSQPNRAEAFFGQGTRLTVV.

This rearrangement joins TRBV19 to TRBJ1-4; no clear D gene. This CDR3 region has 14 residues. Deletions cut 3 bases from V and 4 bases from J, with 9 bases between. Germline V gives CDR1 LNHDA, CDR2 SQIVND (reference sequence). The CDR3 spells CASSIGGLNEKLFF. Here the CDR3 DNA reads TGTGCCAGTAGTATCGGTGGCCTTAATGAAAAACTGTTTTTT. Supplemented by reference TRBV19 and TRBJ1-4, the full variable domain reads DGGITQSPKYLFRKEGQNVTLSCEQNLNHDAMYWYRQDPGQGLRLIYYSQIVNDFQKGDIAEGYSVSREKKESFPLTVTSAQKNPTAFYLCASSIGGLNEKLFFGSGTQLSVL.

This chain connects TRBV2 to TRBJ2-2; 8 positions match TRBD1. Germline assignment: CDR1 SNHLY and CDR2 FYNNEI. The CDR3 has 14 amino acids. V was clipped by 6 bases and J by 2 bases; unmatched bases: 2. The CDR3 is CASRGQVNTGELFF. The CDR3 DNA reads TGTGCCAGCAGGGGACAGGTTAACACCGGGGAGCTGTTTTTT. Full variable domain (outside the CDR3, taken from reference TRBV2 and TRBJ2-2): EPEVTQTPSHQVTQMGQEVILRCVPISNHLYFYWYRQILGQKVEFLVSFYNNEISEKSEIFDDQFSVERPDGSNFTLKIRSTKLEDSAMYFCASRGQVNTGELFFGEGSRLTVL.

This chain uses TRBV6-6 with TRBJ2-3; D tentatively reads TRBD1 or TRBD2 (6 bases each). Germline CDR1 reads MNHNY; CDR2 reads SVGAGI (reference sequence). V gave up 6 bases and J gave up 6 bases, with 10 bases separating them. The CDR3 has 12 residues. Here the CDR3 reads CASSIGGDTQYF. DNA for the CDR3: TGTGCCAGCAGCATAGGGGGGGATACGCAGTATTTT.